What follows are 9 T cell receptor beta chains derived from one specimen sequenced in a study of blood T cell repertoires in COVID-19. Assay used: immunoSEQ multiplex PCR; TCRdb lists only in-frame clones, some missing. The sample holds 200,000 to 250,000 clones, 70% to 90% seen once. The sequencing sample was made of peripheral blood. Every receptor here comes from a man between 25 and 39 years old with COVID-19, enrolled during active disease.

The chain recombines TRBV5-5 with TRBJ1-1; 8 positions match TRBD1. Unmatched junction bases numbered 8, after V lost 6 bases and J lost 4 bases. Germline assignment: CDR1 SGHKS and CDR2 YYEKEE (reference sequence). The CDR3 consists of 14 residues. The CDR3 reads CASTNLQGATEAFF. The DNA for the CDR3 is TGTGCCAGCACCAACCTGCAGGGGGCCACTGAAGCTTTCTTT.

CDR3 loop: CASSPSQGNNQPQHF. CDR3 DNA sequence: TGTGCCAGCTCACCCAGCCAGGGGAACAATCAGCCCCAGCATTTT. The V and J genes are TRBV18 and TRBJ1-5, with D tentatively TRBD1 (6 bases). The CDR3 loop spans 15 amino acids. CDR1 and CDR2 (germline): KGHSH, LQKENI. V dropped 3 bases and J dropped 3 bases, with 12 bases sitting between them.

The chain links TRBV6-2 or TRBV6-3 to TRBJ1-5; possibly TRBD1 for D (5 bases). The V end was cut by 5 bases, the J end by 3 bases, with 14 bases between. Germline V CDR1 and CDR2: MNHEY, SVGEGT. The CDR3 contains 15 residues. The CDR3 DNA reads as TGTGCCAGCAGTCCCGCAGGGTTAAACAATCAGCCCCAGCATTTT. The encoded protein is CASSPAGLNNQPQHF.

V is TRBV6-5 and J is TRBJ1-2; 7 bases align to TRBD1. Looked up from germline, CDR1 is MNHEY and CDR2 is SVGAGI. V dropped 5 bases and J dropped 5; count of bases not matched to a gene: 11. This CDR3 is 15 amino acids long. The CDR3 protein is CASSSTRTGQYGYTF. The CDR3 nucleotides are TGTGCCAGCAGTAGCACCCGGACAGGTCAATATGGCTACACCTTC.

The genes are TRBV5-3 and TRBJ2-5; TRBD2 aligns across 7 bases. TRBV5-3 is noted as an ORF with a role that remains uncertain. The CDR3 has 17 residues. The V segment lost 0 bases and the J segment 9 bases; nucleotides outside the gene matches: 17. The CDR3 nucleotides read TGTGCCAGAAGCTTGGAGGGCTATAGCGGCGATGGGGGGGCCCAGTACTTC. The encoded protein is CARSLEGYSGDGGAQYF.

This clone was seen once. The rearrangement joins TRBV7-2 to TRBJ2-7; D call uncertain. V was clipped by 4 bases and J by 5 bases, with 6 bases between them. The CDR3 has 11 amino acids. CDR1 SGHTA and CDR2 FQGNSA come from the germline V gene. The chain's CDR3 is CASSSHNEQYF. CDR3 in DNA: TGTGCCAGCAGCTCACATAACGAGCAGTACTTC.

The chain uses TRBV11-2 and TRBJ1-1; D is perhaps TRBD1 (6 bases). This CDR3 has 16 residues. Trimming shortened V by 4 bases and J by 1 base, and 16 bases separated the two germline ends. In germline, CDR1 is SGHAT, CDR2 FQNNGV. The CDR3 nucleotides are TGTGCCAGCAGCTCATTTGAGAAGGACAGGAACACTGAAGCTTTCTTT. Translation gives CASSSFEKDRNTEAFF.

V is TRBV7-2 and J is TRBJ1-2, with TRBD1 as a possible D gene (5 bases). Trimming took off 5 bases at V and 0 bases at J, with 13 bases between the two ends. Germline-derived CDR1 and CDR2 are SGHTA and FQGNSA. The CDR3 spans 15 residues. CDR3 bases: TGTGCCAGCAGCCAAAGGACAATAGCTAACTATGGCTACACCTTC. Translated: CASSQRTIANYGYTF.

J is TRBJ1-5 and V is TRBV10-1; D is unresolved. Germline CDR1 WNHNN, CDR2 SYGVQD (reference sequence). V was shortened by 7 bases and J by 6 bases, with 16 bases between the two germline ends. There are 14 residues in the CDR3. CDR3 sequence reads: CASMPRNPFQPQHF. DNA of the CDR3: TGCGCCAGCATGCCCAGGAACCCTTTTCAGCCCCAGCATTTT.